One sample yielded the 29 T cell receptor beta chains listed below, sequenced in a study of T cell repertoires in cytomegalovirus infection. For these TCRs, the target antigens are not known. Each CDR3 protein gets one entry after TCRdb re-called the reads with MiXCR. The sample comprises about 920,000 distinct CDR3 sequences, 31% of which are singletons, and more than 12% rests with the top ten. This sample comprised cultured CD8+ T cells from PBMCs, obtained from culture after CMV antigen stimulation. All receptors derive from a human donor in good health (CMV status not recorded). Some clones in this sample may be carry-over from other donors' samples.

J is TRBJ1-2 and V is TRBV27, with 8 bases matching TRBD1. The germline V gene encodes CDR1 MNHEY and CDR2 SMNVEV (reference sequence). The CDR3 spans 14 residues. V was pared by 3 bases and J by 8 bases, with 8 bases of the junction left unmatched. The CDR3, as DNA: TGTGCCAGCAGTTTGGGCCCAGGGGGCCCCGGCTACACCTTC. It is translated as CASSLGPGGPGYTF.

This clonotype has only a few counts. The chain recombines TRBV6-1 with TRBJ1-1; a weak D match, TRBD1 (6 bases). V lost 1 base and J 7 bases, leaving 13 bases between the germline ends. The CDR3 is made up of 14 amino acids. From germline, CDR1 is MNHNS and CDR2 SASEGT. CDR3 residues: CASSEGPGGIEAFF. CDR3 coding DNA: TGTGCCAGCAGTGAAGGACCGGGGGGCATTGAAGCTTTCTTT.

This clonotype appeared a single time. This chain links TRBV9 with TRBJ2-3; D perhaps matches TRBD1 (7 bases). The germline V and J ends were trimmed by 0 bases and 6 bases, with 11 bases remaining between them. The V gene's germline CDR1 is SGDLS and CDR2 YYNGEE. This CDR3 has 14 amino acids. CDR3 sequence: CASSVGRGRDTQYF. CDR3 nucleotides: TGTGCCAGCAGCGTAGGCAGGGGGAGGGATACGCAGTATTTT. The full variable domain, with the rest looked up from reference TRBV9 and TRBJ2-3, is DSGVTQTPKHLITATGQRVTLRCSPRSGDLSVYWYQQSLDQGLQFLIQYYNGEERAKGNILERFSAQQFPDLHSELNLSSLELGDSALYFCASSVGRGRDTQYFGPGTRLTVL.

V gene TRBV27 combines with J gene TRBJ1-6, with 7 bases aligning to TRBD1. Trimming took 5 bases from V and 8 from J; bases not matched to a gene: 3. This CDR3 has 13 residues. The germline gives CDR1 MNHEY, CDR2 SMNVEV (reference sequence). The CDR3 is CASSGQVDSPLHF. The CDR3 coding sequence is TGTGCCAGCAGTGGACAGGTAGATTCACCCCTCCACTTT.

The chain recombines TRBV5-5 with TRBJ2-3; 12 nucleotides align to TRBD2. The J segment lost 6 bases and the V segment lost 1 base, leaving 9 bases of the junction unmatched. The CDR3 spans 17 residues. Germline CDR1 is SGHKS and CDR2 is YYEKEE (reference sequence). CDR3 sequence reads: CASSLTLAGGSSDTQYF. The CDR3 DNA sequence: TGTGCCAGCAGCTTGACCCTAGCGGGGGGGAGCTCCGATACGCAGTATTTT.

The CDR3 here is CASSQVHSVGYTF. CDR3 nucleotide sequence: TGCGCCAGCAGCCAAGTCCATTCCGTAGGCTACACCTTC. This chain joins TRBV4-1 and TRBJ1-2; D unresolved. The V end was cut by 1 base, the J end by 8 bases, with 11 bases between. Germline lookup yields CDR1 MGHRA and CDR2 YSYEKL. The CDR3 contains 13 residues.

This chain joins TRBV12-3 or TRBV12-4 and TRBJ2-2, with D possibly matching TRBD1 (5 bases). V lost 3 bases to trimming and J lost 0 bases, with 14 bases between them. The CDR3 runs to 17 residues. This CDR3 is CASSFWVGPSNTGELFF. The CDR3 nucleotides read TGTGCCAGCAGTTTCTGGGTGGGGCCCTCGAACACCGGGGAGCTGTTTTTT.

This clonotype was seen ten or more times. V gene TRBV7-9 combines with J gene TRBJ1-2; D might be TRBD1 (5 bases). Germline CDR1 and CDR2: SEHNR and FQNEAQ (reference sequence). Trimming removed 6 bases from V and 3 bases from J, with 11 bases in between. The CDR3 loop spans 13 amino acids. In DNA form, the CDR3 reads TGTGCCAGCAGTTTACGAGGGGACTATGGCTACACCTTC. This gives the protein CASSLRGDYGYTF.

The chain employs TRBV19 and TRBJ1-5; no reliable D call. CDR1 is LNHDA and CDR2 is SQIVND in the germline V gene (reference sequence). The V end was cut by 3 bases, the J end by 3 bases, with 12 bases between. This CDR3 contains 15 residues. CDR3 amino acids: CASSIHGHSNQPQHF. The CDR3, as DNA: TGTGCCAGTAGTATTCATGGTCACTCCAATCAGCCCCAGCATTTT.

This chain links TRBV15 with TRBJ2-3; tentatively, D is TRBD2 (7 bases). The CDR3 consists of 17 residues. V shed 3 bases and J shed 1 base, with 17 bases lying between them. Per the germline V gene, CDR1 is LNHNV and CDR2 is YYDKDF (reference sequence). The CDR3 nucleotides read TGTGCCACCAGCAGGCCGGGGGGCCGTTTGGGCACAGATACGCAGTATTTT. This gives the protein CATSRPGGRLGTDTQYF. The whole variable domain, remainder taken from reference TRBV15 and TRBJ2-3, is DAMVIQNPRYQVTQFGKPVTLSCSQTLNHNVMYWYQQKSSQAPKLLFHYYDKDFNNEADTPDNFQSRRPNTSFCFLDIRSPGLGDTAMYLCATSRPGGRLGTDTQYFGPGTRLTVL.

The chain carries TRBV4-1 and TRBJ1-3, with no clear D. Germline assignment: CDR1 MGHRA and CDR2 YSYEKL. Between the trimmed V and J ends, which lost 4 bases and 2 bases, there was a span of 12 bases. This CDR3 has 15 residues. CDR3: CASSRDQEPGNTIYF. CDR3 bases: TGCGCCAGCAGCCGGGATCAGGAACCTGGAAACACCATATATTTT.

V gene TRBV7-8 combines with J gene TRBJ2-2; TRBD2 aligns across 10 bases. Germline CDR1 is SGHVS and CDR2 is FQNEAQ. Trimming took 5 bases from V and 1 from J; bases not matched to a gene: 13. The CDR3 length is 19 residues. The CDR3 sequence is CASSPPLLAGLLNTGELFF. The CDR3 DNA follows: TGTGCCAGCAGCCCCCCACTACTAGCGGGGCTACTGAACACCGGGGAGCTGTTTTTT.

V is TRBV6-1 and J is TRBJ1-1; D remains unclear. This CDR3 contains 13 residues. Germline V gene lookup returns CDR1 MNHNS and CDR2 SASEGT. Trimming pared 5 bases from V and 7 bases from J, leaving 14 bases between. The CDR3 is CASSITGRNEAFF. The DNA of the CDR3 is TGTGCCAGCAGTATTACTGGACGGAATGAAGCTTTCTTT.

This clonotype has only a few counts. V usage is TRBV4-3 and J usage is TRBJ2-1; no firm D call. The CDR3 runs 14 residues. CDR1 LGHNA and CDR2 YSLEER come from the germline V gene. Trimming removed 1 base from V and 5 bases from J, with 9 bases in between. The CDR3 DNA reads as TGCGCCAGCAGCCAAGTGGAAGGGAACAATGAGCAGTTCTTC. This sequence encodes CASSQVEGNNEQFF.

This clonotype was seen ten or more times. This chain joins TRBV7-2 and TRBJ2-7, with D possibly being TRBD2 (5 bases). Germline-derived CDR1 and CDR2 are SGHTA and FQGNSA. The CDR3 runs 17 residues. V was clipped by 5 bases and J by 0 bases, with 20 bases between them. The CDR3: CASSVNHGLRNSYEQYV. DNA for the CDR3: TGTGCCAGCAGCGTAAATCACGGACTCCGAAACTCCTACGAGCAGTACGTC.

This clonotype came up many times. The V and J genes are TRBV7-6 and TRBJ2-1; D unresolved. Germline V gene sequence: CDR1 SGHVS, CDR2 FNYEAQ. The CDR3 has 16 residues. V lost 0 bases and J lost 0, with 9 bases in between. In DNA, the CDR3 is TGTGCCAGCAGCTTAGCGACGGGTAGCTCCTACAATGAGCAGTTCTTC. The encoded protein is CASSLATGSSYNEQFF.

This clonotype was observed many times. The V gene is TRBV7-2, the J gene TRBJ2-1, with TRBD2 matching 7 bases. CDR3 size: 14 residues. After removal of 4 bases from V and 5 bases from J, the junction contained 5 bases not matched to a gene. Germline-derived CDR1 and CDR2 are SGHTA and FQGNSA. The CDR3 DNA follows: TGTGCCAGCAGCTCACCTAGCGGAAACAATGAGCAGTTCTTC. Translated, it gives CASSSPSGNNEQFF.

The chain combines TRBV6-2 or TRBV6-3 with TRBJ2-2; TRBD1 is a possible D gene (5 bases). The germline CDR1 and CDR2 sequences are MNHEY and SVGEGT. This CDR3 comprises 14 residues. Trimming shortened V by 7 bases and J by 4 bases, and 13 bases separated the two germline ends. The CDR3 DNA reads as TGTGCCAGCATCTCAGGGCGCGGCACCGGGGAGCTGTTTTTT. Translating gives CASISGRGTGELFF.

A few counts support this clonotype. The chain joins TRBV11-2 to TRBJ2-7; D is unclear. The CDR3 runs 11 residues. V lost 4 bases, J lost 5 bases, and 6 bases lay in between. Germline V gene sequence: CDR1 SGHAT, CDR2 FQNNGV. The CDR3 region is CASSSVHEQYV. CDR3 bases: TGTGCCAGCAGCTCTGTGCACGAGCAGTACGTC.

This clonotype has only a few counts. This chain connects TRBV12-3 or TRBV12-4 to TRBJ1-1; TRBD1 might be the D (6 bases). V was shortened by 6 bases and J by 6 bases, with 14 bases between the two germline ends. CDR3 length: 13 residues. The CDR3 nucleotides are TGTGCCAGCAGAGACAGGTGGGGATCTGAAGCTTTCTTT. It yields the protein CASRDRWGSEAFF.

This clonotype occurred many times. The chain combines TRBV12-3 or TRBV12-4 with TRBJ2-5, with 10 bases fitting TRBD2. The CDR3 contains 16 residues. V lost 5 bases and J lost 0; bases outside the gene matches: 6. The CDR3 reads CASSRRSGGYQETQYF. The CDR3 DNA follows: TGTGCCAGCAGTAGGCGTAGCGGGGGGTACCAAGAGACCCAGTACTTC.

The chain uses TRBV10-3 and TRBJ1-3, with TRBD1 matching over 7 bases. This CDR3 is 16 amino acids long. CDR1 is ENHRY and CDR2 is SYGVKD in the germline V gene. With 6 bases clipped from V and 0 bases from J, the junction kept 8 bases outside the gene matches. In nucleotides, the CDR3 is TGTGCCATCAGGCGGGACAGAAGGACCTCTGGAAACACCATATATTTT. It is translated as CAIRRDRRTSGNTIYF.

The rearrangement joins TRBV18 to TRBJ2-5; D is undetermined. The CDR3 has 16 residues. Germline assignment: CDR1 KGHSH and CDR2 LQKENI. Trimming removed 4 bases at V and 2 bases at J, with 17 bases between. The CDR3 DNA follows: TGTGCCAGCTCACTGGGCGATCCGCCATCGCAAGAGACCCAGTACTTC. Amino acid sequence: CASSLGDPPSQETQYF. Full variable domain (rest looked up from reference TRBV18 and TRBJ2-5): NAGVMQNPRHLVRRRGQEARLRCSPMKGHSHVYWYRQLPEEGLKFMVYLQKENIIDESGMPKERFSAEFPKEGPSILRIQQVVRGDSAAYFCASSLGDPPSQETQYFGPGTRLLVL.

This clonotype appeared a few times. This sequence joins TRBV7-9 and TRBJ1-2; a possible D gene is TRBD1 (6 bases). V lost 4 bases to trimming and J lost 0 bases, with 12 bases between them. The CDR3 spans 15 residues. The V gene's germline CDR1 is SEHNR and CDR2 FQNEAQ (reference sequence). The CDR3 bases are TGTGCCAGCAGCTGGAACAGGGCGGCTAACTATGGCTACACCTTC. Protein sequence: CASSWNRAANYGYTF.

This clonotype was found many times. The chain combines TRBV7-9 with TRBJ2-1, with 14 nucleotides matching TRBD2. Germline lookup yields CDR1 SEHNR and CDR2 FQNEAQ (reference sequence). The CDR3 totals 20 residues. With V trimmed by 3 bases and J by 2 bases, 12 bases remained unmatched. The chain's CDR3 is CASSFGPGTSGGPPYNEQFF. DNA of the CDR3: TGTGCCAGCAGCTTCGGTCCCGGGACTAGCGGGGGCCCTCCCTACAATGAGCAGTTCTTC.

This clonotype turned up a few times. This sequence joins TRBV6-2 or TRBV6-3 and TRBJ2-7; TRBD1 matches at 9 bases. The CDR3 is 13 amino acids. From germline, CDR1 is MNHEY and CDR2 SVGEGT. The trim removed 6 bases at V and 5 bases at J, leaving 5 bases unmatched. The CDR3 region is CASSADRGDEQYV. DNA for the CDR3: TGTGCCAGCAGCGCCGACAGGGGGGACGAGCAGTACGTC.

The chain joins TRBV9 to TRBJ2-2; D gene ambiguous. V was trimmed by 3 bases and J by 6 bases, leaving 12 bases between them. Germline assignment: CDR1 SGDLS and CDR2 YYNGEE. This CDR3 comprises 14 residues. CDR3 in amino acids: CASSAPGFAGELFF. As DNA, the CDR3 is TGTGCCAGCAGCGCACCAGGCTTTGCCGGGGAGCTGTTTTTT.

This clonotype was counted ten times or more. This chain joins TRBV4-1 and TRBJ1-5; D unclear. V was shortened by 4 bases and J by 2 bases, with 12 bases between the two germline ends. The V gene's germline CDR1 is MGHRA and CDR2 YSYEKL. The CDR3 sequence is 15 residues long. CDR3 sequence: CASSPLGGRNQPQHF. The CDR3 DNA sequence: TGCGCCAGCAGCCCCTTGGGAGGCCGCAATCAGCCCCAGCATTTT.

This clonotype has more than one count but fewer than ten. The V call is TRBV7-9, the J call TRBJ1-2; 9 nucleotides align to TRBD1. CDR3 length equals 12 residues. CDR1 and CDR2 from the germline V gene are SEHNR and FQNEAQ (reference sequence). V shed 5 bases, J shed 12 bases, and the junction held 7 bases outside the gene matches. CDR3 bases: TGTGCCAGCAGCCCCGGACAGGGGCCGCACACCTTC. It specifies CASSPGQGPHTF. The full variable domain, completed using reference TRBV7-9 and TRBJ1-2, is DTGVSQNPRHKITKRGQNVTFRCDPISEHNRLYWYRQTLGQGPEFLTYFQNEAQLEKSRLLSDRFSAERPKGSFSTLEIQRTEQGDSAMYLCASSPGQGPHTFGSGTRLTVV.